The 32 T cell receptor beta chains listed next were all sequenced from one sample in a study of blood T cell repertoires in COVID-19. Measured with immunoSEQ multiplex PCR; TCRdb has only the in-frame clones, and not every one. The sample has approximately 250,000 clones, approximately 84% seen once; the top ten hold about 4%. The source material was peripheral blood. These receptors all come from a man in his fifties or sixties with acute or convalescent COVID-19.

The rearrangement uses TRBV7-6 and TRBJ2-3; TRBD2 agrees at 10 bases. The trim removed 0 bases at V and 0 bases at J, leaving 0 bases unmatched. This CDR3 spans 16 amino acids. Germline CDR1 and CDR2: SGHVS and FNYEAQ. DNA of the CDR3: TGTGCCAGCAGCTTAGCACTAGCGGGGAGCACAGATACGCAGTATTTT. It specifies CASSLALAGSTDTQYF.

This clone was detected once. The J gene is TRBJ2-3, the V gene TRBV2, with a weak D call TRBD1 (5 bases). This CDR3 comprises 16 residues. The ends were cut back, 6 bases at V and 7 bases at J, with 23 bases in the middle. Germline V gene data show CDR1 as SNHLY and CDR2 as FYNNEI. The DNA of the CDR3 is TGTGCCAGCAGAGCCGGTTTGGGGCTCAAGGATAATACGCAGTATTTT. Translated: CASRAGLGLKDNTQYF.

The rearrangement links TRBV15 to TRBJ2-5; 7 bases line up with TRBD2. The V gene end was trimmed by 0 bases and the J gene end by 6 bases; junction bases not matched to a gene: 10. The germline gives CDR1 LNHNV, CDR2 YYDKDF (reference sequence). This CDR3 is built from 16 residues. The CDR3 region is CATSRDRAGAKKTQYF. In DNA form, the CDR3 reads TGTGCCACCAGCAGAGATCGTGCGGGAGCGAAGAAGACCCAGTACTTC.

The chain recombines TRBV11-2 with TRBJ1-3; 8 bases align to TRBD1. Germline loops: CDR1 SGHAT, CDR2 FQNNGV. V was clipped by 5 bases and J by 5 bases; unmatched bases: 17. The CDR3 runs to 18 residues. CDR3 sequence reads: CASSHRGSGEYGRNTIYF. The CDR3 nucleotides read TGTGCCAGCAGCCACAGGGGGTCGGGGGAATATGGCCGAAACACCATATATTTT.

A single count supports this clone. The chain carries TRBV18 and TRBJ2-5, with D perhaps TRBD1 (6 bases). Germline loops: CDR1 KGHSH, CDR2 LQKENI. CDR3 length equals 12 residues. The germline V and J ends were trimmed by 9 bases and 9 bases, with 17 bases remaining between them. CDR3 amino acids: CASLMDRSPQYF. CDR3 nucleotide sequence: TGTGCCAGTCTTATGGACAGATCGCCCCAGTACTTC.

V and J are TRBV30 and TRBJ1-5, with D perhaps TRBD1 (5 bases). Germline assignment: CDR1 GTSNPN and CDR2 SVGIG (reference sequence). Deletions cut 1 base from V and 5 bases from J, with 21 bases between. This CDR3 region has 17 residues. CDR3 residues: CAWSAGSTSGGHQPQHF. DNA for the CDR3: TGTGCCTGGAGTGCGGGGTCCACATCGGGGGGACATCAGCCCCAGCATTTT. The entire variable domain, with the rest obtained from reference TRBV30 and TRBJ1-5, is as follows: SQTIHQWPATLVQPVGSPLSLECTVEGTSNPNLYWYRQAAGRGLQLLFYSVGIGQISSEVPQNLSASRPQDRQFILSSKKLLLSDSGFYLCAWSAGSTSGGHQPQHFGDGTRLSIL.

The chain combines TRBV30 with TRBJ2-2; 9 bases align to TRBD2. The germline V gene encodes CDR1 GTSNPN and CDR2 SVGIG (reference sequence). Germline trimming cut 4 bases from V and 0 bases from J; bases unmatched to any gene: 3. CDR3 length: 15 amino acids. The DNA of the CDR3 is TGTGCCTGGACCAGCGGGAGGACGAACACCGGGGAGCTGTTTTTT. Protein product: CAWTSGRTNTGELFF.

The chain has TRBV10-1 and TRBJ1-5; 9 positions agree with TRBD1. The CDR3 runs to 15 residues. Germline V gene sequence: CDR1 WNHNN, CDR2 SYGVQD (reference sequence). The trim removed 5 bases at V and 3 bases at J, leaving 5 bases unmatched. The DNA for the CDR3 is TGCGCCAGCAGTCCGGGACAGGGCTTCAATCAGCCCCAGCATTTT. Translated, it gives CASSPGQGFNQPQHF.

This clone turned up a few times. This chain connects TRBV11-3 to TRBJ1-6; no reliable D call. V dropped 1 base and J dropped 8 bases, with 6 bases sitting between them. This CDR3 has 13 amino acids. The germline gives CDR1 SGHNT, CDR2 YENEEA. The CDR3 region has the DNA TGTGCCAGCAGCTTAGGAGCCCATTCACCCCTCCACTTT. Translating gives CASSLGAHSPLHF.

This rearrangement joins TRBV9 to TRBJ2-2; TRBD2 matches 13 bases. Germline trimming cut 1 base from V and 6 bases from J; bases unmatched to any gene: 12. Germline CDR1 is SGDLS and CDR2 is YYNGEE. This CDR3 has 19 amino acids. The CDR3 DNA sequence: TGTGCCAGCAGCGTAAGACCAGGGACTAGCGGGGAGGAGGCCGGGGAGCTGTTTTTT. Its protein product is CASSVRPGTSGEEAGELFF.

The rearrangement uses TRBV19 and TRBJ2-2; the D is unclear. Germline-derived CDR1 and CDR2 are LNHDA and SQIVND (reference sequence). The CDR3 is 17 residues long. V shed 1 base and J shed 6 bases, with 18 bases lying between them. This CDR3 is CASSIGIASHFAGELFF. CDR3 bases: TGTGCCAGTAGTATAGGCATTGCCTCCCACTTCGCCGGGGAGCTGTTTTTT.

For the CDR3, the DNA is TGCGCCAGCAGCCAAGATTATCATCAGCCCCAGCATTTT. Encoded protein: CASSQDYHQPQHF. The rearrangement uses TRBV4-1 and TRBJ1-5; D unresolved. In germline, CDR1 is MGHRA, CDR2 YSYEKL. Trimming pared 0 bases from V and 5 bases from J, leaving 5 bases between. CDR3 length: 13 amino acids.

This chain links TRBV30 with TRBJ1-6; tentative D call: TRBD1 (6 bases). Germline lookup yields CDR1 GTSNPN and CDR2 SVGIG (reference sequence). V was clipped by 5 bases and J by 7 bases, with 15 bases between them. CDR3 length equals 14 residues. In DNA, the CDR3 is TGTGCCTGGCGGTTAAGGGGGGGGAATTCACCCCTCCACTTT. Residues: CAWRLRGGNSPLHF.

The DNA of the CDR3 is TGTGCCAGCTCGCCGGGACAGGGCAACTATGGCTACACCTTC. Residues: CASSPGQGNYGYTF. This chain uses TRBV18 with TRBJ1-2, with 9 bases aligning to TRBD1. The germline CDR1 and CDR2 sequences are KGHSH and LQKENI. The CDR3 length is 14 residues. J gave up 2 bases and V 6 bases, and 4 bases lay outside the gene matches.

This rearrangement joins TRBV6-5 to TRBJ1-2, with D hard to call. The germline CDR1 and CDR2 sequences are MNHEY and SVGAGI. This CDR3 is built from 13 residues. V was clipped by 3 bases and J by 5 bases, with 10 bases between them. CDR3 in DNA: TGTGCCAGCAGTTATGTACCAGGATATGGCTACACCTTC. Its protein product is CASSYVPGYGYTF.

This CDR3 reads CASSATRQGTGELFF. CDR3 sequence (DNA): TGTGCCAGCAGTGCAACAAGACAGGGGACCGGGGAGCTGTTTTTT. This chain joins TRBV28 and TRBJ2-2, with TRBD1 matching over 8 bases. Germline-derived CDR1 and CDR2 are MDHEN and SYDVKM. This CDR3 has 15 residues. Trimming cost V 5 bases and J 5 bases; bases outside gene matches: 7.

The chain joins TRBV7-2 to TRBJ2-5, with D possibly TRBD1 on 7 matching bases. Germline V gives CDR1 SGHTA, CDR2 FQGNSA. The CDR3 runs to 17 residues. Trimming took 5 bases from V and 1 from J, leaving 20 bases between them. CDR3 amino acids: CASSARQGGVSQETQYF. In DNA, the CDR3 is TGTGCCAGCAGCGCCCGACAGGGAGGTGTTTCCCAAGAGACCCAGTACTTC.

The chain is built from TRBV29-1 and TRBJ1-1; 8 nucleotides align to TRBD1. V shed 6 bases and J 2 bases; nucleotides not matched to a gene: 2. Germline assignment: CDR1 SQVTM and CDR2 ANQGSEA. This CDR3 has 12 amino acids. Here the CDR3 reads CSVGQANTEAFF. CDR3 sequence (DNA): TGCAGCGTGGGACAGGCAAACACTGAAGCTTTCTTT.

This chain connects TRBV19 to TRBJ2-7, with TRBD1 matching over 7 bases. CDR1 is LNHDA and CDR2 is SQIVND in the germline V gene (reference sequence). Unmatched junction bases numbered 5, after V lost 5 bases and J lost 4 bases. This CDR3 spans 13 amino acids. CDR3 sequence reads: CASSPAGGYEQYF. DNA for the CDR3: TGTGCCAGTAGTCCGGCAGGGGGTTACGAGCAGTACTTC.

V usage is TRBV28 and J usage is TRBJ1-1, with TRBD1 identical over 11 bases. Germline CDR1 reads MDHEN; CDR2 reads SYDVKM. Germline trimming cut 5 bases from V and 11 bases from J; bases unmatched to any gene: 10. The CDR3 consists of 14 residues. Here the CDR3 reads CASSPIRDRGWAFF. The CDR3 DNA reads as TGTGCCAGCAGTCCAATACGGGACAGGGGGTGGGCTTTCTTT.

Only one count was recorded for this clone. The V and J genes are TRBV5-4 and TRBJ1-2; 7 bases align to TRBD1. Trimming at V came to 1 base and at J to 7 bases, leaving 13 bases not matched to a gene. The CDR3 totals 16 residues. The V gene's germline CDR1 is SGHNT and CDR2 YYREEE (reference sequence). The CDR3 DNA reads TGTGCCAGCAGCTTGCCCGGGACAGTAGACTCCTCTGGCTACACCTTC. Amino acid sequence: CASSLPGTVDSSGYTF.

This chain connects TRBV6-5 to TRBJ1-1; weak D call: TRBD1 (5 bases). The CDR3 is made up of 14 amino acids. The germline V gene encodes CDR1 MNHEY and CDR2 SVGAGI. The ends were cut back, 6 bases at V and 0 bases at J, with 11 bases in the middle. The CDR3 loop reads CASRIDRMNTEAFF. In DNA form, the CDR3 reads TGTGCCAGCAGAATTGACAGAATGAACACTGAAGCTTTCTTT.

V is TRBV2 and J is TRBJ2-3; 9 positions agree with TRBD2. Trimming cost V 11 bases and J 6 bases; bases outside gene matches: 18. This CDR3 has 16 amino acids. The V gene's germline CDR1 is SNHLY and CDR2 FYNNEI. This CDR3 reads CAVPRRGRGTDDTQYF. CDR3 sequence (DNA): TGTGCCGTACCCCGGCGCGGGAGGGGGACCGACGATACGCAGTATTTT.

The chain joins TRBV7-8 to TRBJ2-2; maybe TRBD2 (6 bases). The length of the CDR3 is 17 residues. In germline, CDR1 is SGHVS, CDR2 FQNEAQ. The germline V and J ends were trimmed by 1 base and 0 bases, with 12 bases remaining between them. Here the CDR3 reads CASSLGASGANTGELFF. The CDR3, as DNA: TGTGCCAGCAGCTTAGGGGCCTCGGGAGCGAACACCGGGGAGCTGTTTTTT.

The CDR3 protein is CASSLTSTEAFF. The DNA for the CDR3 is TGTGCCAGCAGCCTCACGAGCACTGAAGCTTTCTTT. This chain uses TRBV2 with TRBJ1-1; D is unclear. The germline V gene has CDR1 SNHLY and CDR2 FYNNEI. The CDR3 contains 12 residues. Trimming stripped 6 bases from V and 4 bases from J, with 9 bases between.

The chain recombines TRBV20-1 with TRBJ2-7; 7 positions match TRBD1. The CDR3 extends over 11 amino acids. J was trimmed by 6 bases and V by 6 bases; bases with no gene match: 5. The germline CDR1 and CDR2 sequences are DFQATT and SNEGSKA (reference sequence). The CDR3 protein is CSAERTGEQYF. The CDR3 nucleotides are TGCAGTGCGGAACGGACAGGCGAGCAGTACTTC.

The chain combines TRBV5-4 with TRBJ2-7, with TRBD2 identical over 10 bases. J was trimmed by 4 bases and V by 1 base; bases with no gene match: 5. The CDR3 is 15 amino acids. Germline values: CDR1 SGHNT, CDR2 YYREEE (reference sequence). CDR3 coding DNA: TGTGCCAGCAGCTTGAGGACTAGCGGTTCTTACGAGCAGTACTTC. Encoded protein: CASSLRTSGSYEQYF.

The rearrangement joins TRBV18 to TRBJ1-1; a possible D gene is TRBD1 (5 bases). Germline CDR1 is KGHSH and CDR2 is LQKENI. This CDR3 region has 16 residues. The V and J ends lost 3 bases and 3 bases respectively, with 17 bases between them. This chain's CDR3 is CASSPPGGRIDTEAFF. The CDR3 coding sequence is TGTGCCAGCTCACCCCCGGGGGGTCGGATTGACACTGAAGCTTTCTTT. Full variable domain (remainder filled in from reference TRBV18 and TRBJ1-1): NAGVMQNPRHLVRRRGQEARLRCSPMKGHSHVYWYRQLPEEGLKFMVYLQKENIIDESGMPKERFSAEFPKEGPSILRIQQVVRGDSAAYFCASSPPGGRIDTEAFFGQGTRLTVV.

Worth noting for this clone: This sample also contains other DNA sequences that code for the same CDR3. The chain combines TRBV5-6 with TRBJ2-7, with D possibly matching TRBD2 (5 bases). The CDR3 is made up of 13 amino acids. Germline CDR1 SGHDT, CDR2 YYEEEE. Trimming left V 3 bases short and J 4 bases short, with 11 bases between. The CDR3 coding sequence is TGTGCCAGCAGCTCATGGACGGGGTACGAGCAGTACTTC. It yields the protein CASSSWTGYEQYF.

This chain connects TRBV9 to TRBJ2-7; weak D call: TRBD2 (6 bases). The V and J ends lost 3 bases and 4 bases respectively, with 11 bases between them. CDR3 length equals 13 residues. Germline CDR1 SGDLS, CDR2 YYNGEE. The chain's CDR3 is CASSAGSGYEQYF. The DNA for the CDR3 is TGTGCCAGCAGCGCCGGGAGTGGATACGAGCAGTACTTC.

The J gene is TRBJ1-2, the V gene TRBV27; possible D gene TRBD1, 5 bases. The CDR3 covers 14 residues. Germline V gene lookup returns CDR1 MNHEY and CDR2 SMNVEV (reference sequence). V gave up 2 bases and J gave up 4 bases, with 11 bases separating them. The CDR3 bases are TGTGCCAGCAGTTTAGGGGGGGTGCCCTATGGCTACACCTTC. It codes for CASSLGGVPYGYTF.

The chain employs TRBV3-1 (or the pseudogene TRBV3-2) and TRBJ1-2; possible D gene TRBD1, 6 bases. Trimming took off 8 bases at V and 4 bases at J, with 17 bases between the two ends. Germline CDR1 reads LGHDT; CDR2 reads YNNKEL (reference sequence). This CDR3 region has 14 residues. CDR3 region: CASGGQSAAYGYTF. DNA of the CDR3: TGTGCCAGCGGAGGACAGTCGGCGGCCTATGGCTACACCTTC.